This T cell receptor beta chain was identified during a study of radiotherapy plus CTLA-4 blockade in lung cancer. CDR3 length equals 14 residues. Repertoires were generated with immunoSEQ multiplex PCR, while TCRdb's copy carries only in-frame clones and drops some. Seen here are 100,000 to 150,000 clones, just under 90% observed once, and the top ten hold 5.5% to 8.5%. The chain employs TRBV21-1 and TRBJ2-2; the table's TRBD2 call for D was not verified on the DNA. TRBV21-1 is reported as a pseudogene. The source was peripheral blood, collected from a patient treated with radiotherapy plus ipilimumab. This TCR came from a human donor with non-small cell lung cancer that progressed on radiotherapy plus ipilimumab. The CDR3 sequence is CASSKDGSDGELFF. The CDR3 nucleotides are TGTGCCAGCAGCAAAGACGGGAGTGACGGGGAGCTGTTTTTT.